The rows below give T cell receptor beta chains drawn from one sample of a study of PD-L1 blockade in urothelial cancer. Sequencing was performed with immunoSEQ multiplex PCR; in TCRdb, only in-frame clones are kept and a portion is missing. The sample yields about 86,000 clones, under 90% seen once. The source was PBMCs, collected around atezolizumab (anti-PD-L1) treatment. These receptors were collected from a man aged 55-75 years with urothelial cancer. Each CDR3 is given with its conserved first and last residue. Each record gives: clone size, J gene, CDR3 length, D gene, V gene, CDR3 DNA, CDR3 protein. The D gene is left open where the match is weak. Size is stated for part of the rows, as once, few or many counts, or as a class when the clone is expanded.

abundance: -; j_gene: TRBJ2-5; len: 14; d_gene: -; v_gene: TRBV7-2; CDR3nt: TGTGCCAGCAGCTCCCGACAGTACCAAGAGACCCAGTACTTC; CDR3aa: CASSSRQYQETQYF
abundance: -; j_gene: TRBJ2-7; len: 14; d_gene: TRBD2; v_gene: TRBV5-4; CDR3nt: TGTGCCAGCAGCTTCGGCGGGAGGGCCTACGAGCAGTACTTC; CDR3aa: CASSFGGRAYEQYF
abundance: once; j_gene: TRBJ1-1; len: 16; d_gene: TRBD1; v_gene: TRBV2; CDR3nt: TGTGCCAGCAGTGAGGGGACAGGGGGAAAAGGCACTGAAGCTTTCTTT; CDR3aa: CASSEGTGGKGTEAFF
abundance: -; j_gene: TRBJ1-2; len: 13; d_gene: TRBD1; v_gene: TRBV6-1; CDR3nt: TGTGCCAGTGGCGACAGGGTTAACTATGGCTACACCTTC; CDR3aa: CASGDRVNYGYTF
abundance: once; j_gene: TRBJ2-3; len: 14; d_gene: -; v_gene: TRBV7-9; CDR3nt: TGTGCCAGCAGCTTTTGGGCTGCCCCCGATACGCAGTATTTT; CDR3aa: CASSFWAAPDTQYF
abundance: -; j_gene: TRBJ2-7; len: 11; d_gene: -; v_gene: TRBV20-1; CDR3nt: TGCAGTGCCGGGGAACAGTACGTGCAGTACTTC; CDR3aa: CSAGEQYVQYF
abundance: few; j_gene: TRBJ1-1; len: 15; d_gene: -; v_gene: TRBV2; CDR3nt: TGTGCCAGCAGGATCCCGAGGCAGGGGAACACTGAAGCTTTCTTT; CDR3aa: CASRIPRQGNTEAFF
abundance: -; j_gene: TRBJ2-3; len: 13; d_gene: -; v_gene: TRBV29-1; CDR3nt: TGCAGCGTCAGGTCCTCTAGCACAGATACGCAGTATTTT; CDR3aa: CSVRSSSTDTQYF
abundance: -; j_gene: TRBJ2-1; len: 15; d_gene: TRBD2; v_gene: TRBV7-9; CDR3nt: TGTGCCAGCACTTCCCGGGCGGGAGTTCGCAATGAGCAGTTCTTC; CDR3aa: CASTSRAGVRNEQFF
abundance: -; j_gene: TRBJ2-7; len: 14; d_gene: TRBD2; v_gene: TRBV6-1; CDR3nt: TGTGCCAGCAGTCGGACTAGAACGACCTACGAGCAGTACTTC; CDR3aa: CASSRTRTTYEQYF
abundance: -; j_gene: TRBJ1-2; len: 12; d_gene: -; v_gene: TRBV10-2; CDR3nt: TGCGCCATCCCGACAGGAAACTATGGCTACACCTTC; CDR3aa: CAIPTGNYGYTF
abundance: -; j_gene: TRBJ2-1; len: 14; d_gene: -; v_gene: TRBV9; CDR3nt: TGTGCCAGCAGCGTAAGACAGCTACGGGATGAGCAGTTCTTC; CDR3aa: CASSVRQLRDEQFF
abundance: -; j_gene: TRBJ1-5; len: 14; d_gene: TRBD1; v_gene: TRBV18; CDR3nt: TGTGCCAGCTCACCGGGGACAGGGGTTCAGCCCCAGCATTTT; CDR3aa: CASSPGTGVQPQHF
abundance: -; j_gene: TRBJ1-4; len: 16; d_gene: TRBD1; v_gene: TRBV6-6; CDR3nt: TGTGCCAGCAGCATAGGACAGGGCTTATATGATGAAAAACTGTTTTTT; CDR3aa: CASSIGQGLYDEKLFF
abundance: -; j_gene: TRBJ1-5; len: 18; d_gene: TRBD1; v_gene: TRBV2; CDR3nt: TGTGCCAGCAGTTTCGGACAGGGGGTATACTTTACCAATCAGCCCCAGCATTTT; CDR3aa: CASSFGQGVYFTNQPQHF
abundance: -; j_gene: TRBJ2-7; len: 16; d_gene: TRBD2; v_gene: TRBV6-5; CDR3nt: TGTGCCAGCAGTTTCGCCCCGGGACTAGCAGTCTACGAGCAGTACTTC; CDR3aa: CASSFAPGLAVYEQYF
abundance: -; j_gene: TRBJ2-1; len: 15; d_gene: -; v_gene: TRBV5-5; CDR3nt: TGTGCCAGCCGGGGAACCGGTCGCTCCTACAATGAGCAGTTCTTC; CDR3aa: CASRGTGRSYNEQFF
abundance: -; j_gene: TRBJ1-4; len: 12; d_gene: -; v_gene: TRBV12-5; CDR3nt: TGTGCTAGTGCCGTAGGAGGAGGGCAACTGTTTTTT; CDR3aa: CASAVGGGQLFF